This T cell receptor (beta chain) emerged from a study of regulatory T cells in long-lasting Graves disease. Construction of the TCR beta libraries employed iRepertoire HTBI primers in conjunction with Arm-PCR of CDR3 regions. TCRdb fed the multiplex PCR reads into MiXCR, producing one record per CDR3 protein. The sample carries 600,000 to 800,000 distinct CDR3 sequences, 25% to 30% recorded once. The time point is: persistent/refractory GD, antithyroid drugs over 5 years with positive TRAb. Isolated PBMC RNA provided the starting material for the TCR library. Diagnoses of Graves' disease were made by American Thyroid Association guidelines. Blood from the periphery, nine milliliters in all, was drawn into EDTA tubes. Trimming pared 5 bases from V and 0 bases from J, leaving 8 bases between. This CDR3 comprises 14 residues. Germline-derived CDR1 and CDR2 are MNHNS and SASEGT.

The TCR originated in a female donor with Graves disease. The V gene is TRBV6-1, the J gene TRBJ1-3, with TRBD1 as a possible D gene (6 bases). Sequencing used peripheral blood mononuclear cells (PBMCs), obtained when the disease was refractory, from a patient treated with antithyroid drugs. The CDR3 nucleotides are TGTGCCAGCAGTACGGGACACTCTGGAAACACCATATATTTT. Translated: CASSTGHSGNTIYF.